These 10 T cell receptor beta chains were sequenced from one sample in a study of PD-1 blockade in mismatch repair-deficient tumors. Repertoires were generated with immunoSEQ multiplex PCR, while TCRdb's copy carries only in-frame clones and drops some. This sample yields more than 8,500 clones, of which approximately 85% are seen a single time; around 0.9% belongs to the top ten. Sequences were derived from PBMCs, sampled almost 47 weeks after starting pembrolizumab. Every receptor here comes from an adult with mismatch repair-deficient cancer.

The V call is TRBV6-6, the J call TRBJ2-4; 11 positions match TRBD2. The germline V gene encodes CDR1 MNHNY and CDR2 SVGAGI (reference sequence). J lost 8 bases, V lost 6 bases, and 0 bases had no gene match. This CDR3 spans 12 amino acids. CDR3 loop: CASRLAGDIQYF. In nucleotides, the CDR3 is TGTGCCAGCAGACTAGCGGGAGACATTCAGTACTTC.

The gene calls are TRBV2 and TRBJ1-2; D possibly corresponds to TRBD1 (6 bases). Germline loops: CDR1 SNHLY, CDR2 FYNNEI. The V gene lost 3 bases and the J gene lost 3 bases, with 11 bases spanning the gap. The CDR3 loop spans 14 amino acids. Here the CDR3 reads CASSEGQGYYGYTF. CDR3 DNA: TGTGCCAGCAGTGAGGGGCAGGGGTACTATGGCTACACCTTC.

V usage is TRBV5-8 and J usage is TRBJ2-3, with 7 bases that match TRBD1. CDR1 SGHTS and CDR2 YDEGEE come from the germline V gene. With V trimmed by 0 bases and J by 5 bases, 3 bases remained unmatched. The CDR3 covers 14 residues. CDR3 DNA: TGTGCCAGCAGCTTGGAGGGGGCGCAAGATACGCAGTATTTT. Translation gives CASSLEGAQDTQYF.

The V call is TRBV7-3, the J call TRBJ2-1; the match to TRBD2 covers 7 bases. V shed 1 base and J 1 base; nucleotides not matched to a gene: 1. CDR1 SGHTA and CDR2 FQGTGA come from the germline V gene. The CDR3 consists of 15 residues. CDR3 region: CASSLMGGSYNEQFF. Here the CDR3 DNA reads TGTGCCAGCAGCTTAATGGGGGGGTCCTACAATGAGCAGTTCTTC.

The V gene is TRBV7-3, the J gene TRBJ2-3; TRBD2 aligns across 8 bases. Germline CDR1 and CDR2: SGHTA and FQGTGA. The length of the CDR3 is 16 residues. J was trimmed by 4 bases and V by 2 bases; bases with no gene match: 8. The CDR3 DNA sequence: TGTGCCAGCAGCTTAGGAGCGGGAGCGGGAGCAGATACGCAGTATTTT. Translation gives CASSLGAGAGADTQYF.

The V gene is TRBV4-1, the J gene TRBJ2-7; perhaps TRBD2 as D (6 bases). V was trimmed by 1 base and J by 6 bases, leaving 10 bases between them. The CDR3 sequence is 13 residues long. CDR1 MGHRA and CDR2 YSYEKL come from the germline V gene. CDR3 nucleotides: TGCGCCAGCAGCCAAGGGGCGGGGCGCGAGCAGTACTTC. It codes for CASSQGAGREQYF.

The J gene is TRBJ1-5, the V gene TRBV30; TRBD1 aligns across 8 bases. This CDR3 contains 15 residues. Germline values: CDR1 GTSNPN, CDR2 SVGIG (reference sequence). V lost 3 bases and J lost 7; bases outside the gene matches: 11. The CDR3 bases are TGTGCCTGGAGGCCCCAGACAGGGGATGGCCAGCCCCAGCATTTT. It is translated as CAWRPQTGDGQPQHF.

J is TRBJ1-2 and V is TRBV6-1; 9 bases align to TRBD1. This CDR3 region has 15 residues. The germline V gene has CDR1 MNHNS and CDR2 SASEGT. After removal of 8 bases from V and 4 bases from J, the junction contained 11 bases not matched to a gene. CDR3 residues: CASRDRETPLYGYTF. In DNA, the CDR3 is TGTGCCAGCCGGGACAGGGAGACTCCTCTCTATGGCTACACCTTC.

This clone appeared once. CDR3 amino acids: CASSLLTGKNTEAFF. The CDR3 nucleotides read TGTGCCAGCAGTTTATTGACAGGGAAGAACACTGAAGCTTTCTTT. The rearrangement joins TRBV28 to TRBJ1-1; 7 positions agree with TRBD1. Unmatched junction bases numbered 3, after V lost 1 base and J lost 1 base. This CDR3 has 15 amino acids. The V gene's germline CDR1 is MDHEN and CDR2 SYDVKM.

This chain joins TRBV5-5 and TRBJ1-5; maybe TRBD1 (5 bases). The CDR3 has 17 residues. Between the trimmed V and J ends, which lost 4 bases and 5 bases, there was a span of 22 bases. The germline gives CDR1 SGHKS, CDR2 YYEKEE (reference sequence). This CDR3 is CASSLYRGGSDHQPQHF. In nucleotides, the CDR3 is TGTGCCAGCAGCCTATACCGTGGGGGGTCCGACCATCAGCCCCAGCATTTT.